The 19 T cell receptor beta chains below all came from one sample that was sequenced in a study of T cells in Graves' hyperthyroidism and ophthalmopathy. RNA transcripts served as the template for amplifying TCR beta CDR3 regions. Carried out on the TCR CDR3, a first-round RT-PCR used the HTBI primer set. TCRdb fed the multiplex PCR reads into MiXCR, producing one record per CDR3 protein. The sample carries around 540,000 distinct CDR3 sequences, 15% to 20% recorded once. Sequenced material: blood. All receptors come from a woman under 40 with Graves' ophthalmopathy.

This clonotype was detected only a few times. The chain links TRBV20-1 to TRBJ1-1; 12 bases are shared with TRBD1. Per germline, CDR1 DFQATT and CDR2 SNEGSKA (reference sequence). J lost 3 bases, V lost 6 bases, and 17 bases had no gene match. The length of the CDR3 is 18 residues. The CDR3 coding sequence is TGCAGTGCGACTCCTGGGGGGACAGGGGGCTTTCAGCACACTGAAGCTTTCTTT. Translating gives CSATPGGTGGFQHTEAFF.

This clonotype has a count of ten or more. J is TRBJ2-7 and V is TRBV7-9, with D perhaps TRBD1 or TRBD2 (5 bases each). The CDR3 length is 16 residues. The ends were cut back, 4 bases at V and 3 bases at J, with 19 bases in the middle. Germline-derived CDR1 and CDR2 are SEHNR and FQNEAQ (reference sequence). DNA for the CDR3: TGTGCCAGCAGCTCGAACGGGTTCCGGGGCGACTACGAGCAGTACTTC. Translated: CASSSNGFRGDYEQYF.

This clonotype came up a few times. The rearrangement joins TRBV6-5 to TRBJ1-1; a weak D match, TRBD1 (5 bases). The CDR3 runs to 12 residues. V shed 0 bases and J shed 8 bases, with 7 bases lying between them. Germline-derived CDR1 and CDR2 are MNHEY and SVGAGI. The chain's CDR3 is CASSYSSGEAFF. The CDR3 DNA is TGTGCCAGCAGTTACTCTTCAGGGGAAGCTTTCTTT.

In this sample, this clonotype turned up many times. This chain joins TRBV27 and TRBJ2-7; TRBD2 might be the D (6 bases). The germline V gene has CDR1 MNHEY and CDR2 SMNVEV (reference sequence). V gave up 2 bases and J gave up 4 bases, with 15 bases separating them. The CDR3 runs 15 residues. CDR3: CASSLAPGTPYEQYF. CDR3 DNA sequence: TGTGCCAGCAGTTTAGCCCCAGGGACTCCTTACGAGCAGTACTTC.

This clonotype was counted only a few times. The genes are TRBV29-1 and TRBJ2-1; 8 nucleotides align to TRBD1. CDR3 size: 13 residues. Germline V gene lookup returns CDR1 SQVTM and CDR2 ANQGSEA. V shed 4 bases and J 5 bases; nucleotides not matched to a gene: 4. Here the CDR3 DNA reads TGCAGCGTTGGGACAGGGTGGAACAATGAGCAGTTCTTC. Protein product: CSVGTGWNNEQFF.

Only a few counts were recorded for this clonotype. V gene TRBV4-1 combines with J gene TRBJ2-6; D not resolved. Trimming left V 6 bases short and J 4 bases short, with 16 bases between. The CDR3 sequence is 16 residues long. From germline, CDR1 is MGHRA and CDR2 YSYEKL. The CDR3 DNA follows: TGCGCCAGCAGTCGTGTGGATTCCAAGGGGGCCAACGTCCTGACTTTC. Translated, it gives CASSRVDSKGANVLTF.

V is TRBV9 and J is TRBJ2-1; TRBD2 might be the D (6 bases). V lost 3 bases, J lost 15 bases, and 16 bases lay in between. This CDR3 contains 12 residues. Germline CDR1 is SGDLS and CDR2 is YYNGEE. The CDR3 DNA sequence: TGTGCCAGCAGCGCCGGGACTCCAGGTCGGTTCTTC. Its translation: CASSAGTPGRFF.

The table lists this clonotype with many counts. This sequence joins TRBV27 and TRBJ2-7; tentative D call: TRBD1 (5 bases). From germline, CDR1 is MNHEY and CDR2 SMNVEV (reference sequence). CDR3 size: 13 residues. V was clipped by 8 bases and J by 2 bases, with 13 bases between them. Here the CDR3 reads CASRRQLAYEQYF. CDR3 nucleotide sequence: TGTGCCAGCCGCCGACAGTTAGCCTACGAGCAGTACTTC.

Ten or more counts support this clonotype. The J gene is TRBJ2-1, the V gene TRBV12-3 or TRBV12-4; 13 bases align to TRBD2. With V trimmed by 4 bases and J by 6 bases, 6 bases remained unmatched. The length of the CDR3 is 16 residues. The CDR3 loop is CASSSGLAGETNEQFF. In nucleotides, the CDR3 is TGTGCCAGCAGTTCCGGACTAGCGGGAGAAACCAATGAGCAGTTCTTC.

The rearrangement uses TRBV6-2 or TRBV6-3 and TRBJ2-7; D might be TRBD2 (6 bases). CDR1 and CDR2 (germline): MNHEY, SVGEGT. This CDR3 spans 17 amino acids. V shed 2 bases and J shed 0 bases, with 17 bases lying between them. CDR3 coding DNA: TGTGCCAGCAGTTACGACCCAGGACTACTTCCCTCCTACGAGCAGTACTTC. This sequence encodes CASSYDPGLLPSYEQYF.

The sample holds many counts of this clonotype. The chain joins TRBV20-1 to TRBJ1-1, with D hard to call. Germline CDR1 DFQATT, CDR2 SNEGSKA (reference sequence). The CDR3 totals 11 residues. Deletions cut 7 bases from V and 6 bases from J, with 12 bases between. The CDR3 bases are TGCAGTGTGTCAGATCAAGCTGAAGCTTTCTTT. Translated, it gives CSVSDQAEAFF.

J is TRBJ1-6 and V is TRBV30; 8 bases agree with TRBD1. The CDR3 spans 17 residues. CDR1 is GTSNPN and CDR2 is SVGIG in the germline V gene (reference sequence). The junction had 14 bases not matched to a gene; V was cut back by 0 bases and J by 10 bases. The CDR3, as DNA: TGTGCCTGGAGTGTACTCCGGACAGGGCTATTGGTCTCACCCCTCCACTTT. Protein product: CAWSVLRTGLLVSPLHF.

Many counts were recorded for this clonotype. The rearrangement links TRBV7-8 to TRBJ2-1, with 8 bases matching TRBD2. There are 16 residues in the CDR3. Germline assignment: CDR1 SGHVS and CDR2 FQNEAQ. V gave up 5 bases and J gave up 0 bases; unmatched junction bases: 6. The chain's CDR3 is CASSLREGSSYNEQFF. The CDR3, as DNA: TGTGCCAGCAGCCTCCGGGAGGGTAGCTCCTACAATGAGCAGTTCTTC.

In this sample, this clonotype turned up many times. The chain employs TRBV7-2 and TRBJ1-4; D might be TRBD1 (5 bases). The CDR3 is made up of 13 amino acids. Germline values: CDR1 SGHTA, CDR2 FQGNSA. Trimming took off 3 bases at V and 7 bases at J, with 9 bases between the two ends. CDR3 bases: TGTGCCAGCAGCTTGGCTACAGGTGAAAAACTGTTTTTT. Its translation is CASSLATGEKLFF. Together with reference TRBV7-2 and TRBJ1-4, the CDR3 gives the full variable domain: GAGVSQSPSNKVTEKGKDVELRCDPISGHTALYWYRQSLGQGLEFLIYFQGNSAPDKSGLPSDRFSAERTGGSVSTLTIQRTQQEDSAVYLCASSLATGEKLFFGSGTQLSVL.

This clonotype was seen ten or more times. The chain links TRBV28 to TRBJ1-5, with D possibly matching TRBD1 (6 bases). Trimming removed 6 bases at V and 0 bases at J, with 18 bases between. The CDR3 is made up of 17 amino acids. CDR1 MDHEN and CDR2 SYDVKM come from the germline V gene. Written as DNA, the CDR3 is TGTGCCAGCAGAGGAAGGACAGAGATGTATAGCAATCAGCCCCAGCATTTT. Protein: CASRGRTEMYSNQPQHF.

In this sample, this clonotype turned up a few times. The chain recombines TRBV6-1 with TRBJ2-3; possible D gene TRBD2, 6 bases. This CDR3 has 13 residues. The germline gives CDR1 MNHNS, CDR2 SASEGT. As DNA, the CDR3 is TGTGCATCTGGATGGGGGACTACAGATACGCAGTATTTT. Translation: CASGWGTTDTQYF.

This clonotype was recorded a few times. This chain links TRBV10-2 with TRBJ2-2; D is unresolved. Germline lookup yields CDR1 WSHSY and CDR2 SAAADI. Trimming cost V 1 base and J 4 bases, with 1 base left between them. CDR3 length: 12 amino acids. CDR3 loop: CASSEFTGELFF. The CDR3 DNA is TGCGCCAGCAGTGAGTTCACCGGGGAGCTGTTTTTT.

This clonotype was observed many times. This CDR3 reads CASSLDFNQPQHF. CDR3 sequence (DNA): TGCGCCAGCAGCTTGGACTTTAATCAGCCCCAGCATTTT. The chain recombines TRBV5-1 with TRBJ1-5; D gene uncertain. The V end was cut by 0 bases, the J end by 4 bases, with 5 bases between. This CDR3 has 13 amino acids. Germline V gives CDR1 SGHRS, CDR2 YFSETQ.

The V gene is TRBV4-3, the J gene TRBJ2-7; TRBD2 aligns across 11 bases. The CDR3 sequence is 16 residues long. Germline V CDR1 and CDR2: LGHNA, YSLEER. Trimming at V came to 4 bases and at J to 4 bases, leaving 9 bases not matched to a gene. The CDR3 sequence is CASSPNPGLAVYEQYF. The CDR3 DNA follows: TGCGCCAGCAGCCCGAATCCGGGACTAGCGGTATACGAGCAGTACTTC.